This T cell receptor (beta chain) was recovered during a study of control samples from healthy donors and cancer patients. Some clones are missing from TCRdb's copy, which holds only in-frame ones; the method was immunoSEQ multiplex PCR. The sample gives 350,000 to 450,000 clones, approximately 90% of which show up once; more than 6% is in the top ten. The V gene lost 3 bases and the J gene lost 2 bases, with 8 bases spanning the gap. The CDR3 is made up of 13 amino acids. In germline, CDR1 is MDHEN, CDR2 SYDVKM. The source is a man in his forties or fifties with head and neck cancer. The chain carries TRBV28 and TRBJ2-7; a weak D match, TRBD1 (6 bases). The sequencing input was PBMCs. The DNA of the CDR3 is TGTGCCAGCAGTTTGGCAGGGGCCTACGAGCAGTACTTC. Amino acid sequence: CASSLAGAYEQYF.